These 5 T cell receptor beta chains share one sample of origin, sequenced in a study of cytomegalovirus exposure and HLA in healthy donors. Assay: immunoSEQ multiplex PCR; the TCRdb copy retains only in-frame clones and omits some. Of around 300,000 clones in the sample, just over 85% were seen once. The sample was PBMCs. All receptors derive from a woman under 30 in good health and CMV-seronegative.

CDR3 residues: CASSIGTGPSEQYF. As DNA, the CDR3 is TGTGCCAGTAGTATCGGGACAGGACCTAGCGAGCAGTACTTC. The rearrangement uses TRBV19 and TRBJ2-7; 8 bases line up with TRBD1. Per germline, CDR1 LNHDA and CDR2 SQIVND (reference sequence). With V trimmed by 3 bases and J by 6 bases, 7 bases remained unmatched. The CDR3 has 14 residues. Filled out from reference TRBV19 and TRBJ2-7, the complete variable domain reads DGGITQSPKYLFRKEGQNVTLSCEQNLNHDAMYWYRQDPGQGLRLIYYSQIVNDFQKGDIAEGYSVSREKKESFPLTVTSAQKNPTAFYLCASSIGTGPSEQYFGPGTRLTVT.

This chain links TRBV10-1 with TRBJ2-3, with D perhaps matching TRBD1 (6 bases). The CDR3 totals 14 residues. V shed 0 bases and J shed 5 bases, with 9 bases lying between them. The germline CDR1 and CDR2 sequences are WNHNN and SYGVQD (reference sequence). The CDR3 sequence is CASSESRGGDTQYF. In nucleotides, the CDR3 is TGCGCCAGCAGTGAGTCAAGAGGGGGAGATACGCAGTATTTT.

The genes are TRBV2 and TRBJ2-7, with D perhaps matching TRBD2 (5 bases). The CDR3 runs to 16 residues. Trimming removed 6 bases at V and 0 bases at J, with 18 bases between. Germline assignment: CDR1 SNHLY and CDR2 FYNNEI. CDR3 DNA sequence: TGTGCCAGCAGCCCGAGGCGACTACTGAGCTCCTACGAGCAGTACTTC. It is translated as CASSPRRLLSSYEQYF.

The chain recombines TRBV29-1 with TRBJ1-1; the D is unclear. Germline V CDR1 and CDR2: SQVTM, ANQGSEA. This CDR3 region has 12 residues. V lost 1 base and J 6 bases, leaving 9 bases between the germline ends. DNA for the CDR3: TGCAGCGTTGAAGGCCGGCAGGCTGAAGCTTTCTTT. Translating gives CSVEGRQAEAFF.

The chain has TRBV7-9 and TRBJ2-7; 8 positions agree with TRBD1. There are 15 residues in the CDR3. V was clipped by 1 base and J by 4 bases; unmatched bases: 6. The V gene's germline CDR1 is SEHNR and CDR2 FQNEAQ (reference sequence). CDR3 DNA: TGTGCCAGCAGCTTAGGAAAGAACAGGGGGTACGAGCAGTACTTC. Translated, it gives CASSLGKNRGYEQYF.